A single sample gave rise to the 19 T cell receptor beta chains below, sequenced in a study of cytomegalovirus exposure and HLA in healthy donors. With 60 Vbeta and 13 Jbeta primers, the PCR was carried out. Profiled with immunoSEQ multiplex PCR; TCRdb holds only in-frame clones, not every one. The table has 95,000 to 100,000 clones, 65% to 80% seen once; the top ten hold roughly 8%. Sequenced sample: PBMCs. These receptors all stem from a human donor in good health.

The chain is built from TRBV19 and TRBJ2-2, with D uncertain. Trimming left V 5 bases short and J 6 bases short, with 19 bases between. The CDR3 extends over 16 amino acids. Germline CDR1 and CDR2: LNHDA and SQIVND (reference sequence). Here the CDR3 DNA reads TGTGCCAGTAGTTCCCGAGCAGGATTTCTCTCCGGGGAGCTGTTTTTT. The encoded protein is CASSSRAGFLSGELFF.

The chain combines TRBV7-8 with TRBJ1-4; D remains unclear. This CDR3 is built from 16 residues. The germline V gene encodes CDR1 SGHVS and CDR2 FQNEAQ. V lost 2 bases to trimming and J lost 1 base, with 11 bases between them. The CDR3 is CASSLPLGRTNEKLFF. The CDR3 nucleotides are TGTGCCAGCAGCTTACCCCTCGGGAGAACTAATGAAAAACTGTTTTTT.

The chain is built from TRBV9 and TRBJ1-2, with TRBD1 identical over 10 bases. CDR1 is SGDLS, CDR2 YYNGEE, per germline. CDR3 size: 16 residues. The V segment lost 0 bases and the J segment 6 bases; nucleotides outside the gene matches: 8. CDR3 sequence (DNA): TGTGCCAGCAGCGTAGACCCGGACAGGGGGAACGATGGCTACACCTTC. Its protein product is CASSVDPDRGNDGYTF.

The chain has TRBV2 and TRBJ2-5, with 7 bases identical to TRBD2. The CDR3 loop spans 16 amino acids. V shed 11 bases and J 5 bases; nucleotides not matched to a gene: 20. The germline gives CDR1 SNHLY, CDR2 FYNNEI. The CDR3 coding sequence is TGTGCCGACCAGCTAGGAGGACGGGGGGTAGGGGAGACCCAGTACTTC. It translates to CADQLGGRGVGETQYF.

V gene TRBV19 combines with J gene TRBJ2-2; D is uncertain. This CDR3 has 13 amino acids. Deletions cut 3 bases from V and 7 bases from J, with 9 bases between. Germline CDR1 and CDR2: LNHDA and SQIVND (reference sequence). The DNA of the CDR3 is TGTGCCAGTAGTATTGGAGTTATCGGGGAGCTGTTTTTT. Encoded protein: CASSIGVIGELFF.

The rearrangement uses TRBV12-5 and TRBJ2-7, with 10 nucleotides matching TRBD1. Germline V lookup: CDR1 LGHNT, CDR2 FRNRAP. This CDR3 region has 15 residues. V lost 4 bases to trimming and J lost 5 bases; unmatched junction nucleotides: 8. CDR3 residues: CASGSPGTGEHEQYF. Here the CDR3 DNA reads TGTGCTAGTGGTTCCCCCGGGACAGGGGAACACGAGCAGTACTTC.

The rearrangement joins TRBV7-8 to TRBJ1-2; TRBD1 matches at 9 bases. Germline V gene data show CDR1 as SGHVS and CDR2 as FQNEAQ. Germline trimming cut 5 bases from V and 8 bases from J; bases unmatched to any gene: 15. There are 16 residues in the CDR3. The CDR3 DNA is TGTGCCAGCAGCCAAATCACCGGGACAGGGTCTCAAGGCTACACCTTC. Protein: CASSQITGTGSQGYTF.

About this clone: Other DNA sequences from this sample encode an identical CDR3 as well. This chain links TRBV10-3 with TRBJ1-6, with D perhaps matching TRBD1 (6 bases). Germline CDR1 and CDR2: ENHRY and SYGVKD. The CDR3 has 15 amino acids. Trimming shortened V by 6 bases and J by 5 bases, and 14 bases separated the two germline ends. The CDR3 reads CAISAPDSNNSPLHF. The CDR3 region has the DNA TGTGCCATCAGCGCACCGGACAGTAATAATTCACCCCTCCACTTT.

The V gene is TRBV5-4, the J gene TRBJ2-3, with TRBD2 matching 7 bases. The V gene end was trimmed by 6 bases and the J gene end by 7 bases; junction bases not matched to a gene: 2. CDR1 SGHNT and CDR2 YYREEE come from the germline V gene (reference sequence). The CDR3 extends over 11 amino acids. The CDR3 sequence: CASTGGNTQYF. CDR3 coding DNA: TGTGCCAGCACGGGGGGAAATACGCAGTATTTT.

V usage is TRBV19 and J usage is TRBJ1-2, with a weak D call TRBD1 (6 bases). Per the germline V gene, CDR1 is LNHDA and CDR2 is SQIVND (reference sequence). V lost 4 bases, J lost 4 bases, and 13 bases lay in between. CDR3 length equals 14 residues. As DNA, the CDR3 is TGTGCCAGTAGTAACAGGGCTGCCTCCTATGGCTACACCTTC. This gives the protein CASSNRAASYGYTF.

CDR3 amino acids: CASQAAGLGQPQHF. CDR3 in DNA: TGTGCCAGCCAGGCAGCAGGGTTAGGCCAGCCCCAGCATTTT. The rearrangement uses TRBV6-5 and TRBJ1-5; perhaps TRBD1 as D (5 bases). Germline V lookup: CDR1 MNHEY, CDR2 SVGAGI. There are 14 residues in the CDR3. The V and J ends lost 8 bases and 7 bases respectively, with 18 bases between them.

CDR3 bases: TGTGCCTGGAGTGCCCGGGAGTGGTGGAAAAACTACGAGCAGTACTTC. This sequence encodes CAWSAREWWKNYEQYF. The chain couples TRBV30 to TRBJ2-5; TRBD2 might be the D (6 bases). The assigned J gene may be wrong: the sequence end matches TRBJ2-7 better. Germline-derived CDR1 and CDR2 are GTSNPN and SVGIG (reference sequence). This CDR3 has 16 amino acids.

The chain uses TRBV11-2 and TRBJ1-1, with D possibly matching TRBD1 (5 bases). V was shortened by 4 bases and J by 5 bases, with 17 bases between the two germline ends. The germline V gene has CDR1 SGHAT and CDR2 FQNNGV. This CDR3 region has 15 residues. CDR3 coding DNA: TGTGCCAGCAGCTATACGGCACAGGTTGGGACTGAAGCTTTCTTT. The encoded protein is CASSYTAQVGTEAFF.

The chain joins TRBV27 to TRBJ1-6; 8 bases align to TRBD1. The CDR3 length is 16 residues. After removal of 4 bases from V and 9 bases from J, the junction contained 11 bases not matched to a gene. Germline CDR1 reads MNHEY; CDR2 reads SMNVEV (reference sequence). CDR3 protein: CASSSGTGGLGSPLHF. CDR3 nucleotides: TGTGCCAGCAGTTCGGGGACAGGAGGCTTGGGTTCACCCCTCCACTTT.

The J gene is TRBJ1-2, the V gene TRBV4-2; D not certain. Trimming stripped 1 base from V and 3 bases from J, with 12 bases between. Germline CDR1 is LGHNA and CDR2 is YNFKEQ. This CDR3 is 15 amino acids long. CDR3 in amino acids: CASSQGGFSDYGYTF. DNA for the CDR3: TGTGCCAGCAGCCAAGGAGGGTTTAGCGACTATGGCTACACCTTC.

The CDR3 DNA reads as TGCAGCGTTGTTGAGGGGGGGACACGCAACACTGAAGCTTTCTTT. Protein sequence: CSVVEGGTRNTEAFF. This chain links TRBV29-1 with TRBJ1-1, with D possibly being TRBD1 (6 bases). The length of the CDR3 is 15 residues. Germline CDR1 and CDR2: SQVTM and ANQGSEA. The V end was cut by 4 bases, the J end by 2 bases, with 17 bases between.

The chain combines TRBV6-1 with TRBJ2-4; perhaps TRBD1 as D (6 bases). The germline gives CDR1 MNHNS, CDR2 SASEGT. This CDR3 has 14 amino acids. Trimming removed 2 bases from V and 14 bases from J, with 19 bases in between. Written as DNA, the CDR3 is TGTGCCAGCAGTGAAACCAGGGGCCAGGGAGAGGAGTACTTC. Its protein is CASSETRGQGEEYF.

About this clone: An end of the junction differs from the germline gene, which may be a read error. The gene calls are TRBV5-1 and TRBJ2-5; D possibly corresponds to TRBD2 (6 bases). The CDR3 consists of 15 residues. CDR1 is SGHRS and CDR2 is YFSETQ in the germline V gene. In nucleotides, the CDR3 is TGCGCCAGCAGCTTGGTGGTACGGGAGCAAGGGACCCAGTACTTC. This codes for CASSLVVREQGTQYF.

The CDR3 bases are TGTGCCATCAGTGAGAGACAAACGAACACTGAAGCTTTCTTT. Translation: CAISERQTNTEAFF. The chain is built from TRBV10-3 and TRBJ1-1; D not resolved. Germline CDR1 reads ENHRY; CDR2 reads SYGVKD. V lost 2 bases and J lost 1, with 8 bases in between. This CDR3 comprises 14 residues.